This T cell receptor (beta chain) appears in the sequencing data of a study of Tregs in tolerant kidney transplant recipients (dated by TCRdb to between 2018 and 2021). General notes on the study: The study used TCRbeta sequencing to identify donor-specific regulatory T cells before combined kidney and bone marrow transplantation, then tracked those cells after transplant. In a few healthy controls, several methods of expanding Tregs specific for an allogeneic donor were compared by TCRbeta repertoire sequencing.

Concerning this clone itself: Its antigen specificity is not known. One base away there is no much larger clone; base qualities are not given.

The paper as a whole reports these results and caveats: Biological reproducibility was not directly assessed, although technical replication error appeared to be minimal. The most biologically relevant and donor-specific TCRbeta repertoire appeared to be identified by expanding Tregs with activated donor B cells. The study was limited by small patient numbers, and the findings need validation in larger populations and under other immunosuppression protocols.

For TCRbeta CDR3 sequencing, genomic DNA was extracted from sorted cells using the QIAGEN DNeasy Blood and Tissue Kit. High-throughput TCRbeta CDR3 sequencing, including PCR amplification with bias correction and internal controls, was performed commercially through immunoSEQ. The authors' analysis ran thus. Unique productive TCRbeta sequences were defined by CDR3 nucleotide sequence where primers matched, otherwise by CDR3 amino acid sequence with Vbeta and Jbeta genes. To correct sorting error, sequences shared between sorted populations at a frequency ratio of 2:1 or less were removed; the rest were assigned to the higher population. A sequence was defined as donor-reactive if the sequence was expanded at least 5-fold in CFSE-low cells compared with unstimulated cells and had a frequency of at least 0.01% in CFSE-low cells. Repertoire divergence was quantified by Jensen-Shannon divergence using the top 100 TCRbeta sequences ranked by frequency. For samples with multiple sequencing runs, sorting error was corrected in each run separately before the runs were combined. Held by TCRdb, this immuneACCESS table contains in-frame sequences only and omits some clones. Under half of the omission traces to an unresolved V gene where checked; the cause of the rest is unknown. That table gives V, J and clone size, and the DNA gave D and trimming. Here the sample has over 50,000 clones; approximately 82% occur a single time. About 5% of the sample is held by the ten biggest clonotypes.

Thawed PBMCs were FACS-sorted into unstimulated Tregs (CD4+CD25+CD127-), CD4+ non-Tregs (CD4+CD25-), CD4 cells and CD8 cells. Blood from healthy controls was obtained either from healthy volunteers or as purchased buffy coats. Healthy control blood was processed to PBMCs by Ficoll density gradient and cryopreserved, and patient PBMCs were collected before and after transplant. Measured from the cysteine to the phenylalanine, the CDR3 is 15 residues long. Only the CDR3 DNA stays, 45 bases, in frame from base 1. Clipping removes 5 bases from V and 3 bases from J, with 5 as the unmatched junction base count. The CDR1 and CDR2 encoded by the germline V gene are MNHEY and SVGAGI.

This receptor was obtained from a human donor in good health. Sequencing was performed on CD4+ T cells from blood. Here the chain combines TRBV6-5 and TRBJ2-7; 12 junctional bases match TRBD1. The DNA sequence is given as TGTGCCAGCAGTAGGGGGACAGGGGGCTTCTACGAGCAGTACTTC. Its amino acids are CASSRGTGGFYEQYF.